This TCR beta chain comes out of a study of blood T cell repertoires in COVID-19. Study overall: Whether acute or convalescent, the COVID-19 samples came from the United States, Italy and Spain. Sources were T cells, B-cell-depleted T cells, or PBMCs; the material itself was cDNA or gDNA.

This clone was found once. Authors' methods: For nucleated cells, counts were estimated from reference gene primer amplification. Clones were read by immunoSEQ multiplex PCR, and TCRdb kept only the in-frame ones, dropping some. V, J and clone size were drawn from that table, and D and trimming were deduced from the DNA. The sample holds 160,000 or so clones, approximately 90% seen once. This CDR3 comprises 15 residues. The V gene's germline CDR1 is LNHNV and CDR2 YYDKDF (reference sequence). Trimming cost V 5 bases and J 4 bases; bases outside gene matches: 7. Sequencing was carried out using peripheral blood. This TCR was sampled from a middle-aged woman with acute or convalescent COVID-19. V is TRBV15 and J is TRBJ2-7, with 11 bases fitting TRBD1. The CDR3 DNA sequence: TGTGCCACCAGCGGTGAGGACAGGGGGCATTACGAGCAGTACTTC. Its translation is CATSGEDRGHYEQYF.